These 14 T cell receptor beta chains share one sample of origin, sequenced in a study of metastatic and nonmetastatic thyroid tumors (dated by TCRdb to between 2020 and 2021). No treatment had been received by any patient before thyroid surgery. Library preparation used PCR. For sequencing, an Illumina HiSeq 4000 was employed. TCRdb's own reprocessing of the public reads used fastp at Q25 and MiXCR and kept productive beta chains. The sample table contains around 23,000 clones; only one count was recorded for over 25% of them. About 14% of the sample belongs to the ten largest clones. The sample comprised tumor tissue. These receptors all stem from a male donor with papillary thyroid cancer or a benign thyroid nodule (not recorded which). Some clones in this sample may be carry-over from other donors' samples.

J is TRBJ2-1 and V is TRBV4-2; 10 bases match TRBD2. This CDR3 has 16 amino acids. With V trimmed by 0 bases and J by 6 bases, 5 bases remained unmatched. Germline CDR1 and CDR2: LGHNA and YNFKEQ. CDR3 nucleotide sequence: TGTGCCAGCAGCCAAGATGCGAGCGGGGGGGCCAATGAGCAGTTCTTC. It specifies CASSQDASGGANEQFF.

This rearrangement joins TRBV6-2 or TRBV6-3 to TRBJ2-3; 9 bases fit TRBD2. V was pared by 6 bases and J by 0 bases, with 10 bases of the junction left unmatched. The CDR3 consists of 17 residues. Germline CDR1 is MNHEY and CDR2 is SVGEGT. The CDR3 nucleotides read TGTGCCAGCAGCTTAGCGGGGGTTCATTTTAGCACAGATACGCAGTATTTT. Its translation is CASSLAGVHFSTDTQYF.

Regarding this clone: Being one base from a much bigger clone, this may be a read error. The same CDR3 can be traced to other DNA sequences in this sample. The rearrangement links TRBV6-1 to TRBJ2-7; D is possibly TRBD1 (6 bases). This CDR3 is built from 12 residues. CDR1 and CDR2 from the germline V gene are MNHNS and SASEGT. The CDR3 spells CASIPAGGEQYF. The CDR3 DNA reads as TGTGCCAGCATCCCTGCTGGGGGCGAGCAGTACTTT.

The chain carries TRBV11-3 and TRBJ2-2; no firm D call. The CDR3 runs to 11 residues. Germline V lookup: CDR1 SGHNT, CDR2 YENEEA. V shed 3 bases and J shed 7 bases, with 3 bases lying between them. Here the CDR3 DNA reads TGTGCCAGCAGCTTCGGCGGGGAGCTGTTTTTT. This encodes CASSFGGELFF. Variable domain in full (rest from reference TRBV11-3 and TRBJ2-2): EAGVVQSPRYKIIEKKQPVAFWCNPISGHNTLYWYLQNLGQGPELLIRYENEEAVDDSQLPKDRFSAERLKGVDSTLKIQPAELGDSAVYLCASSFGGELFFGEGSRLTVL.

In its sample, this clone ranks as large (0.1 to 1%). V usage is TRBV6-2 or TRBV6-3 and J usage is TRBJ2-7, with 8 bases matching TRBD2. This CDR3 has 17 amino acids. With V trimmed by 3 bases and J by 4 bases, 14 bases remained unmatched. Germline loops: CDR1 MNHEY, CDR2 SVGEGT. CDR3 protein: CASSYGGISGIEYEQYF. Written as DNA, the CDR3 is TGTGCCAGCAGTTATGGGGGAATTAGCGGGATAGAATACGAGCAGTACTTC.

This clone was seen repeatedly, ten times or more. Given a much more abundant clone one base away, this may be a read error. This CDR3 is also generated by other DNA sequences in the sample. This chain connects TRBV24-1 to TRBJ1-2, with D hard to call. There are 11 residues in the CDR3. The germline V gene encodes CDR1 KGHDR and CDR2 SFDVKD. V lost 7 bases and J 3 bases, leaving 5 bases between the germline ends. CDR3 protein: CATSDDYGYTF. DNA of the CDR3: TGTGCCACCAGCGATGACTATGGCTACACCTTC.

This clone has only a few counts. This may be a read error: a much more frequent sequence differs by one nucleotide. The chain employs TRBV20-1 and TRBJ2-2, with a tentative D call TRBD1 (6 bases). The length of the CDR3 is 16 residues. From germline, CDR1 is DFQATT and CDR2 SNEGSKA (reference sequence). This CDR3 reads CSARRTAQGFAGELSF. DNA for the CDR3: TGCAGTGCTAGGCGAACAGCCCAGGGGTTCGCCGGGGAGCTGTCTTTT.

This chain links TRBV4-2 with TRBJ2-1; weak D call: TRBD2 (6 bases). This CDR3 is 16 amino acids long. Trimming cost V 4 bases and J 1 base, with 14 bases left between them. Looked up from germline, CDR1 is LGHNA and CDR2 is YNFKEQ. The CDR3 protein is CASSLESEGSYNEQFF. CDR3 coding DNA: TGTGCCAGCAGCCTAGAATCGGAGGGGTCCTACAATGAGCAGTTCTTC.

CDR3 in amino acids: CTSRTGSNTGELFF. The CDR3 DNA follows: TGTACCAGCAGGACAGGGTCGAACACCGGGGAGCTGTTTTTT. This chain links TRBV7-2 with TRBJ2-2, with 7 bases lining up with TRBD1. V was pared by 6 bases and J by 0 bases, with 1 base of the junction left unmatched. The CDR3 length is 14 residues. The germline V gene has CDR1 SGHTA and CDR2 FQGNSA.

The genes are TRBV29-1 and TRBJ2-3; 11 positions agree with TRBD1. From germline, CDR1 is SQVTM and CDR2 ANQGSEA. V lost 7 bases and J lost 4; bases outside the gene matches: 10. CDR3 length: 15 residues. The CDR3 DNA reads TGCAGCGCTGGTGGGACAGGGGGAAATGCAGATACGCAGTATTTT. Translated, it gives CSAGGTGGNADTQYF.

This clone counts as medium-sized. The chain links TRBV13 to TRBJ2-3; tentative D call: TRBD1 (7 bases). Germline V lookup: CDR1 PRHDT, CDR2 FYEKMQ (reference sequence). The CDR3 contains 17 residues. Trimming left V 4 bases short and J 4 bases short, with 21 bases between. The CDR3 DNA follows: TGTGCCAGCAGCTCCGGCGGGACAGCCCGGGCCTCAGATACGCAGTATTTT. This codes for CASSSGGTARASDTQYF.

The J gene is TRBJ2-3, the V gene TRBV6-1; D remains ambiguous. CDR3 length equals 16 residues. CDR1 is MNHNS and CDR2 is SASEGT in the germline V gene. Between the trimmed V and J ends, which lost 7 bases and 1 base, there was a span of 18 bases. CDR3: CASNSWKTPRTDTQYF. The CDR3 bases are TGTGCCAGCAACAGTTGGAAGACCCCGCGCACAGATACGCAGTATTTT.

This clone has just one count. The chain has TRBV20-1 and TRBJ2-1; D remains ambiguous. Trimming stripped 5 bases from V and 0 bases from J, with 2 bases between. The CDR3 has 11 amino acids. Germline V gene sequence: CDR1 DFQATT, CDR2 SNEGSKA (reference sequence). The CDR3 DNA reads as TGCAGTGCTCCCTCCTACAATGAGCAGTTCTTC. Its protein product is CSAPSYNEQFF.

This clone is labeled as medium-sized. The chain couples TRBV6-2 or TRBV6-3 to TRBJ2-2; unclear D gene. The germline CDR1 and CDR2 sequences are MNHEY and SVGEGT. With 5 bases removed from V and 8 bases from J, the gap between germline ends came to 6 bases. This CDR3 region has 11 residues. CDR3 coding DNA: TGTGCCAGCAGTAACATGGGGGAGCTGTTTTTT. Encoded protein: CASSNMGELFF.